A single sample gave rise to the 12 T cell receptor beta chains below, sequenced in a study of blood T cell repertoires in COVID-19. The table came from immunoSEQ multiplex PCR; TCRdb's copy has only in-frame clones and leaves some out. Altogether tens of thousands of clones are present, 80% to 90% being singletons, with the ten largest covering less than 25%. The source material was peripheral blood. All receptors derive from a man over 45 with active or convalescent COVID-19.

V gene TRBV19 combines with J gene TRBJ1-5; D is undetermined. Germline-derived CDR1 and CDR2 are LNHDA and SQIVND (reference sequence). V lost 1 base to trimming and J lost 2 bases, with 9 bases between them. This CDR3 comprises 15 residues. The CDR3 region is CASSIGQAGNQPQHF. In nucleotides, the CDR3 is TGTGCCAGTAGTATAGGTCAGGCCGGCAATCAGCCCCAGCATTTT.

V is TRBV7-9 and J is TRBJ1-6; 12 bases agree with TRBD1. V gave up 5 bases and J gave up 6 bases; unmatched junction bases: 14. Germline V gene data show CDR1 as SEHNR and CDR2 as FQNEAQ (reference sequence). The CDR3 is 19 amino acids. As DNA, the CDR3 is TGTGCCAGCAGCCCCCAACCGGGACAGGGGGCCTTTACTAATTCACCCCTCCACTTT. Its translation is CASSPQPGQGAFTNSPLHF.

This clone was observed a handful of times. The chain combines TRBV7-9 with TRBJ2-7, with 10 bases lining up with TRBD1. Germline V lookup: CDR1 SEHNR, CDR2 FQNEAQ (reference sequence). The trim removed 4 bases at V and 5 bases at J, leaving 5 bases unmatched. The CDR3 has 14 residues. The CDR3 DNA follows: TGTGCCAGCAGCTCATTCGGGACAGGGGACGAGCAGTACTTC. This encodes CASSSFGTGDEQYF. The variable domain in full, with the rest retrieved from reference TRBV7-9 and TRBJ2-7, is DTGVSQNPRHKITKRGQNVTFRCDPISEHNRLYWYRQTLGQGPEFLTYFQNEAQLEKSRLLSDRFSAERPKGSFSTLEIQRTEQGDSAMYLCASSSFGTGDEQYFGPGTRLTVT.

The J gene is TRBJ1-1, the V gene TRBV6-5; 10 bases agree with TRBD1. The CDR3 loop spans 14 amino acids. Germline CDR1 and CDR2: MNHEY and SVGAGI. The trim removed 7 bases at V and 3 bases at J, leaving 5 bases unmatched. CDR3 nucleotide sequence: TGTGCCAGCACGACGGACAGGGGGGACACTGAAGCTTTCTTT. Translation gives CASTTDRGDTEAFF.

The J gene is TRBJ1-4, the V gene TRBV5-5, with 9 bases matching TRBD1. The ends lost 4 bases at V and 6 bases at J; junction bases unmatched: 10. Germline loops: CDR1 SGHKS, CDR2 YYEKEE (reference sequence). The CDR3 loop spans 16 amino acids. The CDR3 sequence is CASSPPDRGWDEKLFF. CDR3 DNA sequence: TGTGCCAGCAGCCCGCCGGACAGGGGATGGGATGAAAAACTGTTTTTT.

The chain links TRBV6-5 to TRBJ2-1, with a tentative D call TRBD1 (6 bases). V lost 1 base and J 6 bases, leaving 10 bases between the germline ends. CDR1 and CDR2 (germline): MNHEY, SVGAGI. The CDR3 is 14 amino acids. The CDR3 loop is CASSYLQGGNEQFF. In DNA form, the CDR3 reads TGTGCCAGCAGTTACTTACAGGGTGGCAATGAGCAGTTCTTC.

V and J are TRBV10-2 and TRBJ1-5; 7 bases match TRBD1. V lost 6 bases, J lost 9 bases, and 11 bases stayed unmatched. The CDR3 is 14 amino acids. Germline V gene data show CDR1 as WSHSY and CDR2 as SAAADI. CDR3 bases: TGCGCCAGCAGCCCCGACAGGGAAAGGGGGCCCCAGCATTTT. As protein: CASSPDRERGPQHF.

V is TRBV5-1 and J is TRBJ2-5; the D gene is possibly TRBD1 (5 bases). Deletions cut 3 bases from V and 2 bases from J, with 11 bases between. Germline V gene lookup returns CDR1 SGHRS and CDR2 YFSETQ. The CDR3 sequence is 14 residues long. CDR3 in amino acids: CASSSTDSQETQYF. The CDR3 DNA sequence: TGCGCCAGCAGCTCGACAGATTCGCAAGAGACCCAGTACTTC. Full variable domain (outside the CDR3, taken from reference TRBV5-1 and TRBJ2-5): KAGVTQTPRYLIKTRGQQVTLSCSPISGHRSVSWYQQTPGQGLQFLFEYFSETQRNKGNFPGRFSGRQFSNSRSEMNVSTLELGDSALYLCASSSTDSQETQYFGPGTRLLVL.

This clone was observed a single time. The CDR3 loop reads CASSSSIGQRLNSPLHF. The CDR3 bases are TGTGCCAGCAGCTCCAGCATAGGACAGCGACTTAATTCACCCCTCCACTTT. This chain links TRBV7-9 with TRBJ1-6; perhaps TRBD1 as D (6 bases). The V gene's germline CDR1 is SEHNR and CDR2 FQNEAQ (reference sequence). Trimming removed 4 bases at V and 6 bases at J, with 19 bases between. CDR3 size: 17 residues.

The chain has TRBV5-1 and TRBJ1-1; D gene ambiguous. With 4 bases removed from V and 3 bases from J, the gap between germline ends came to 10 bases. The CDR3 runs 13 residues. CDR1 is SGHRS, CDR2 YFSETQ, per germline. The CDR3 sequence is CASSPFQDTEAFF. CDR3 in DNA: TGCGCCAGCAGCCCGTTTCAGGACACTGAAGCTTTCTTT.

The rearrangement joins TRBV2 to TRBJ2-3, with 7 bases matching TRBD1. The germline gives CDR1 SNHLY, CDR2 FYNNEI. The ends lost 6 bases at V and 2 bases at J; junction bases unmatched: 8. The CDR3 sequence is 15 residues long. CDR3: CASRGTATNTDTQYF. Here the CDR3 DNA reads TGTGCCAGCAGGGGGACAGCGACAAACACAGATACGCAGTATTTT.

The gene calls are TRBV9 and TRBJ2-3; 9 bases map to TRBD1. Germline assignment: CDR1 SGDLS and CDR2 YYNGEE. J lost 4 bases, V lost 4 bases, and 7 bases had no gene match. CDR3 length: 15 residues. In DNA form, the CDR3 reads TGTGCCAGCAGCCCACAGGGGGCATACGCAGATACGCAGTATTTT. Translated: CASSPQGAYADTQYF.